This T cell receptor beta chain was found in a study of blood T cell repertoires in COVID-19. About the study: T cells, B-cell-depleted T cells, or PBMCs provided the cDNA or gDNA that served as material.

Living in 25 or so US areas, the participants were between roughly 18 and 95 years of age. Participants' own reports of clinical history determined their cohort assignment. Original data processing: Quantification of nucleated cells was approximated via reference gene primer amplification. The data were produced by immunoSEQ multiplex PCR, yet TCRdb's version contains in-frame clones alone and is incomplete. V and J calls and clone size are those listed in that table; D and trimming were worked out from the DNA. The sample gives about 480,000 clones, about 88% of which show up once; approximately 8% is in the top ten. Germline lookup yields CDR1 SNHLY and CDR2 FYNNEI. The V gene end was trimmed by 6 bases and the J gene end by 3 bases; junction bases not matched to a gene: 6. The CDR3 loop spans 16 amino acids.

The V call is TRBV2, the J call TRBJ2-7; TRBD2 matches 15 bases. The source material was PBMCs or T cells enriched from blood (not recorded which). This receptor was taken from a woman in her sixties or seventies who had recovered from COVID-19. In DNA form, the CDR3 reads TGTGCCAGCAGCGGGACTAGCGGGGGGCGACTCTACGAGCAGTACTTC. Translating it yields CASSGTSGGRLYEQYF.